The TCR beta chain under discussion was sequenced for a study of OX40 agonist ivuxolimab in advanced cancers. Study background: The eligibility criteria allowed prior anti-PD-1, anti-PD-L1 or anti-CTLA-4 therapy, and around 38% had some. Partial responses, seen in three patients, involved one hepatocellular carcinoma and two cutaneous melanomas. Findings and caveats of the study: At doses 0.1 to 3.0 mg/kg, CD4+ and CD8+ clones expanded.

Sequencing used immunoSEQ multiplex PCR; TCRdb keeps in-frame clones, though not all of them. This repertoire shows 20,000 to 25,000 clones, 77% found once; its top ten account for about 17%. A remark on this clone: What it binds is not known.

Deletions cut 7 bases from V and 2 bases from J, with 12 bases between. Germline lookup yields CDR1 LNHDA and CDR2 SQIVND (reference sequence). The CDR3 loop spans 14 amino acids. Sequencing was performed on CD4+ or CD8+ T cells sorted from blood, taken in a trial of the OX40 agonist ivuxolimab. This chain connects TRBV19 to TRBJ1-5; unclear D gene. The receptor was derived from an adult with an advanced solid tumor such as melanoma, head and neck, liver or kidney cancer. CDR3 sequence (DNA): TGTGCCAGTAACGAACTGGGAGGCAATCAGCCCCAGCATTTT. This encodes CASNELGGNQPQHF.